This TCR beta chain originates from a study of cytomegalovirus exposure and HLA in healthy donors. Study-wide background: About 200 million T cells yielded under 130 million unique TCR beta sequences in earlier analysis.

The length of the CDR3 is 15 residues. From germline, CDR1 is KGHSH and CDR2 LQKENI. V lost 1 base to trimming and J lost 1 base; unmatched junction nucleotides: 1. Vbeta (60) and Jbeta (13) primers were used in the PCR. TCRdb's copy holds only in-frame clones and misses some; the assay was immunoSEQ multiplex PCR. The table lists approximately 190,000 clones, more than 75% of them singletons. The sequence was obtained from a woman aged 50 to 60 in good health and CMV-seropositive. The chain is built from TRBV18 and TRBJ1-3; 7 bases map to TRBD1. The source material was PBMCs. CDR3: CASSPQGASGNTIYF. In DNA form, the CDR3 reads TGTGCCAGCTCACCACAGGGGGCGTCTGGAAACACCATATATTTT.